This T cell receptor (beta chain) was obtained from a study of T cells in Graves' hyperthyroidism and ophthalmopathy. Regarding the study as a whole: Ophthalmopathy and stable hyperthyroidism were told apart by a 13 V-J model.

The CDR3 consists of 13 residues. Germline CDR1 is SNHLY and CDR2 is FYNNEI. With V trimmed by 8 bases and J by 3 bases, 4 bases remained unmatched. This clonotype was counted ten times or more. Its target is not known. Amplification yielded TCR beta CDR3 regions, with RNA transcripts as the source. HTBI primers were the set used in a first-round RT-PCR of the TCR CDR3. Each CDR3 protein is one row after TCRdb ran MiXCR on the multiplex PCR reads. The sample records around 450,000 distinct CDR3 sequences, 15% to 19% being singletons. Any patient presenting with uncontrolled infection, other autoimmune disease, pregnancy or lactation was left out.

The rearrangement joins TRBV2 to TRBJ1-1; 9 bases fit TRBD1. The specimen was blood. The sequence came from a woman aged 18 to 35 with Graves' hyperthyroidism. Written as DNA, the CDR3 is TGTGCCAGCGGGGACAGGGAGGACACTGAAGCTTTCTTT. It translates to CASGDREDTEAFF. The full variable domain, in which reference TRBV2 and TRBJ1-1 provide the parts outside the CDR3, is EPEVTQTPSHQVTQMGQEVILRCVPISNHLYFYWYRQILGQKVEFLVSFYNNEISEKSEIFDDQFSVERPDGSNFTLKIRSTKLEDSAMYFCASGDREDTEAFFGQGTRLTVV.